This TCR beta chain came from a study of regulatory T cells in long-lasting Graves disease. Time point in this sample: newly diagnosed GD, antithyroid drugs for less than 3 months. PBMC RNA served as the TCR library source. Investigators prepared the TCR beta libraries by applying iRepertoire HTBI primers and Arm-PCR of CDR3 regions. TCRdb re-derived calls from the multiplex PCR reads in MiXCR, one entry per CDR3 protein. The table has over 400,000 distinct CDR3 sequences, approximately 15% seen once. The CDR3 contains 12 residues. The germline V gene has CDR1 GTSNPN and CDR2 SVGIG (reference sequence). V was cut by 8 bases and J by 2 bases, with 10 bases left in between. The same data also went into a second study, on T cells in Graves' hyperthyroidism and ophthalmopathy.

The receptor was isolated from a woman aged 45-65 years with Graves disease. The chain is built from TRBV30 and TRBJ1-3, with D unclear. The source material was peripheral blood mononuclear cells (PBMCs), sampled at new diagnosis, from a patient treated with antithyroid drugs. CDR3: CAAFVAGNTIYF. In DNA, the CDR3 is TGTGCCGCGTTTGTTGCTGGAAACACCATATATTTT. Full variable domain (rest looked up from reference TRBV30 and TRBJ1-3): SQTIHQWPATLVQPVGSPLSLECTVEGTSNPNLYWYRQAAGRGLQLLFYSVGIGQISSEVPQNLSASRPQDRQFILSSKKLLLSDSGFYLCAAFVAGNTIYFGEGSWLTVV.